Shown below are 24 T cell receptor beta chains from a single sample sequenced in a study of cytomegalovirus exposure and HLA in healthy donors. PCR was performed using 60 Vbeta and 13 Jbeta primers. TCRdb's copy holds only in-frame clones and misses some; the assay was immunoSEQ multiplex PCR. The sample contains roughly 130,000 clones, over 60% of which appear only once. Input material: PBMCs. These TCRs come from a human donor in good health.

CDR3 DNA: TGTGCCAGCAGAGAACCGGGACAGGGGGCGAGTGGCTACACCTTC. Protein: CASREPGQGASGYTF. The chain employs TRBV6-6 and TRBJ1-2; 12 nucleotides agree with TRBD1. Trimming cost V 6 bases and J 7 bases; bases outside gene matches: 9. Germline assignment: CDR1 MNHNY and CDR2 SVGAGI (reference sequence). CDR3 length: 15 amino acids.

This clone was seen more than once but under ten times. The chain combines TRBV6-6 with TRBJ1-2; 9 bases fit TRBD1. The CDR3 is 12 amino acids. Germline trimming cut 7 bases from V and 6 bases from J; bases unmatched to any gene: 3. Germline V gene lookup returns CDR1 MNHNY and CDR2 SVGAGI (reference sequence). The DNA for the CDR3 is TGTGCCAGCATACAGGGGGCGGATGGCTACACCTTC. Translating it yields CASIQGADGYTF.

The J gene is TRBJ2-7, the V gene TRBV7-8; possible D gene TRBD2, 6 bases. Germline V gives CDR1 SGHVS, CDR2 FQNEAQ. Trimming took 4 bases from V and 2 from J, leaving 9 bases between them. The CDR3 runs 13 residues. The CDR3 sequence is CASSWGGTYEQYF. The CDR3 nucleotides are TGTGCCAGCAGCTGGGGAGGCACCTACGAGCAGTACTTC.

V usage is TRBV6-5 and J usage is TRBJ1-1; TRBD1 might be the D (5 bases). V was pared by 7 bases and J by 2 bases, with 11 bases between. CDR1 and CDR2 (germline): MNHEY, SVGAGI. This CDR3 has 13 residues. The chain's CDR3 is CASKAGPNTEAFF. The CDR3 DNA is TGTGCCAGCAAGGCAGGGCCCAACACTGAAGCTTTCTTT.

The chain couples TRBV9 to TRBJ2-1; the match to TRBD1 covers 7 bases. J was trimmed by 10 bases and V by 5 bases; bases with no gene match: 21. Germline-derived CDR1 and CDR2 are SGDLS and YYNGEE. CDR3 length equals 17 residues. This CDR3 reads CASSDWPGTVGTQEQFF. Here the CDR3 DNA reads TGTGCCAGCAGTGATTGGCCTGGGACAGTAGGGACGCAGGAGCAGTTCTTC.

The chain carries TRBV2 and TRBJ2-2; 7 bases fit TRBD2. CDR1 and CDR2 (germline): SNHLY, FYNNEI. This CDR3 region has 16 residues. Trimming at V came to 8 bases and at J to 5 bases, leaving 14 bases not matched to a gene. This CDR3 is CASSQPGGLGTGELFF. CDR3 DNA sequence: TGTGCCAGCTCTCAACCCGGAGGACTAGGGACCGGGGAGCTGTTTTTT.

The chain has TRBV5-6 and TRBJ2-1; perhaps TRBD1 as D (6 bases). Germline values: CDR1 SGHDT, CDR2 YYEEEE. V lost 4 bases and J 7 bases, leaving 18 bases between the germline ends. The CDR3 contains 15 residues. The DNA for the CDR3 is TGTGCCAGCAGCAGGCAGGGGAACCGTTGGAATGAGCAGTTCTTC. It yields the protein CASSRQGNRWNEQFF. Full variable domain (remainder filled in from reference TRBV5-6 and TRBJ2-1): DAGVTQSPTHLIKTRGQQVTLRCSPKSGHDTVSWYQQALGQGPQFIFQYYEEEERQRGNFPDRFSGHQFPNYSSELNVNALLLGDSALYLCASSRQGNRWNEQFFGPGTRLTVL.

This clone was observed a few times. This chain connects TRBV18 to TRBJ2-7, with D uncertain. This CDR3 comprises 15 residues. Germline-derived CDR1 and CDR2 are KGHSH and LQKENI. Between the trimmed V and J ends, which lost 0 bases and 2 bases, there was a span of 11 bases. DNA for the CDR3: TGTGCCAGCTCACCACCTTCTCACAGCACCTACGAGCAGTACTTC. This encodes CASSPPSHSTYEQYF. The complete variable domain, with remaining parts taken from reference TRBV18 and TRBJ2-7, reads NAGVMQNPRHLVRRRGQEARLRCSPMKGHSHVYWYRQLPEEGLKFMVYLQKENIIDESGMPKERFSAEFPKEGPSILRIQQVVRGDSAAYFCASSPPSHSTYEQYFGPGTRLTVT.

CDR3 residues: CASRSSSRGSEQYF. As DNA, the CDR3 is TGTGCCAGCAGATCAAGTTCACGTGGGAGCGAGCAGTACTTC. The chain recombines TRBV7-9 with TRBJ2-7; perhaps TRBD2 as D (5 bases). Germline V CDR1 and CDR2: SEHNR, FQNEAQ (reference sequence). This CDR3 comprises 14 residues. Trimming pared 6 bases from V and 6 bases from J, leaving 18 bases between. The whole variable domain, filled in from reference TRBV7-9 and TRBJ2-7, reads DTGVSQNPRHKITKRGQNVTFRCDPISEHNRLYWYRQTLGQGPEFLTYFQNEAQLEKSRLLSDRFSAERPKGSFSTLEIQRTEQGDSAMYLCASRSSSRGSEQYFGPGTRLTVT.

V gene TRBV6-5 combines with J gene TRBJ2-4, with D perhaps matching TRBD1 (5 bases). The V gene lost 3 bases and the J gene lost 0 bases, with 12 bases spanning the gap. CDR1 and CDR2 (germline): MNHEY, SVGAGI. The CDR3 has 16 residues. CDR3 amino acids: CASSYDRRIAKNIQYF. CDR3 DNA sequence: TGTGCCAGCAGTTATGACAGAAGGATAGCCAAAAACATTCAGTACTTC.

The chain recombines TRBV5-6 with TRBJ1-6, with 9 bases that match TRBD1. The CDR3 loop spans 14 amino acids. Trimming cost V 2 bases and J 7 bases; bases outside gene matches: 1. From germline, CDR1 is SGHDT and CDR2 YYEEEE. CDR3 amino acids: CASSFGQGNSPLHF. In DNA form, the CDR3 reads TGTGCCAGCAGCTTTGGACAGGGGAATTCACCCCTCCACTTT.

The count of this clone is one. The chain is built from TRBV19 and TRBJ1-1; 7 bases agree with TRBD1. Germline V lookup: CDR1 LNHDA, CDR2 SQIVND (reference sequence). The J segment lost 3 bases and the V segment lost 4 bases, leaving 5 bases of the junction unmatched. The CDR3 has 14 amino acids. CDR3: CASSTRDRYTEAFF. The CDR3 DNA reads as TGTGCCAGTAGTACCCGGGACAGATACACTGAAGCTTTCTTT.

The J gene is TRBJ1-1, the V gene TRBV7-6, with 11 bases matching TRBD1. The germline V gene has CDR1 SGHVS and CDR2 FNYEAQ. The CDR3 has 14 amino acids. With V trimmed by 6 bases and J by 4 bases, 4 bases remained unmatched. The CDR3 protein is CASSPDRGPTEAFF. CDR3 nucleotide sequence: TGTGCCAGCAGTCCGGACAGGGGGCCCACTGAAGCTTTCTTT.

The gene calls are TRBV2 and TRBJ2-3; a weak D match, TRBD1 (5 bases). The CDR3 is 12 residues long. Germline assignment: CDR1 SNHLY and CDR2 FYNNEI. Trimming removed 6 bases at V and 4 bases at J, with 8 bases between. The chain's CDR3 is CASRAGPDTQYF. The CDR3 DNA follows: TGTGCCAGCAGAGCAGGGCCAGATACGCAGTATTTT.

This clone was observed a handful of times. V gene TRBV29-1 combines with J gene TRBJ2-1, with 10 positions matching TRBD2. This CDR3 contains 16 residues. J lost 8 bases, V lost 6 bases, and 16 bases had no gene match. Germline lookup yields CDR1 SQVTM and CDR2 ANQGSEA. The CDR3 bases are TGCAGCGTCGCCGGAGCGGCTAGCGGGGGTTTCGATGAGCAGTTCTTC. Protein: CSVAGAASGGFDEQFF.

The CDR3 sequence: CASSAGQGLAGGANVLTF. The CDR3 nucleotides are TGTGCCAGCAGCGCTGGACAGGGCCTGGCGGGTGGGGCCAACGTCCTGACTTTC. The rearrangement links TRBV7-2 to TRBJ2-6, with 8 positions matching TRBD1. V lost 5 bases, J lost 3 bases, and 12 bases stayed unmatched. The CDR3 runs to 18 residues. Germline CDR1 and CDR2: SGHTA and FQGNSA.

CDR3 nucleotides: TGTGCCAGCAGCTTACAGGGGGCGGTAGCCCCTGAAGCTTTCTTT. Translation gives CASSLQGAVAPEAFF. The chain couples TRBV9 to TRBJ1-1, with TRBD1 identical over 9 bases. Germline-derived CDR1 and CDR2 are SGDLS and YYNGEE. The CDR3 is made up of 15 amino acids. V trimming: 4 bases; J trimming: 6 bases; junction bases outside the gene matches: 10.

This chain uses TRBV29-1 with TRBJ2-7; TRBD1 agrees at 11 bases. Germline assignment: CDR1 SQVTM and CDR2 ANQGSEA. The V and J ends lost 3 bases and 2 bases, in that order; junction bases with no gene match: 6. The CDR3 is 15 residues long. Written as DNA, the CDR3 is TGCAGCGTTGATGGGACAGGGGGTCGTCCCTACGAGCAGTACTTC. Its protein product is CSVDGTGGRPYEQYF.

The chain uses TRBV7-9 and TRBJ2-7; 9 bases align to TRBD1. V trimming: 5 bases; J trimming: 3 bases; junction bases outside the gene matches: 5. The CDR3 has 14 residues. CDR1 and CDR2 from the germline V gene are SEHNR and FQNEAQ (reference sequence). Here the CDR3 reads CASSPGQGYYEQYF. The CDR3 DNA follows: TGTGCCAGCAGCCCGGGACAGGGATACTACGAGCAGTACTTC. Combining the CDR3 with reference TRBV7-9 and TRBJ2-7 gives the whole variable domain DTGVSQNPRHKITKRGQNVTFRCDPISEHNRLYWYRQTLGQGPEFLTYFQNEAQLEKSRLLSDRFSAERPKGSFSTLEIQRTEQGDSAMYLCASSPGQGYYEQYFGPGTRLTVT.

This clone has only a few counts. CDR3 coding DNA: TGTGCCAGCAGCTTACCCACTGACTCCTACGAGCAGTACTTC. Its translation: CASSLPTDSYEQYF. The V gene is TRBV7-8, the J gene TRBJ2-7; unclear D gene. The CDR3 has 14 amino acids. V was pared by 2 bases and J by 0 bases, with 8 bases between. Germline loops: CDR1 SGHVS, CDR2 FQNEAQ.

The chain links TRBV2 to TRBJ1-4; tentative D call: TRBD1 (5 bases). The CDR3 has 16 residues. Germline CDR1 SNHLY, CDR2 FYNNEI. The ends were cut back, 4 bases at V and 4 bases at J, with 16 bases in the middle. In DNA form, the CDR3 reads TGTGCCAGCAGTGTTCTCCAGACAGCAAATAATGAAAAACTGTTTTTT. Its translation: CASSVLQTANNEKLFF.

The chain combines TRBV6-6 with TRBJ1-5; D is unresolved. Trimming took off 2 bases at V and 3 bases at J, with 8 bases between the two ends. CDR3 size: 14 residues. Per germline, CDR1 MNHNY and CDR2 SVGAGI (reference sequence). CDR3: CASSYLGTNQPQHF. The CDR3 nucleotides read TGTGCCAGCAGTTACCTCGGTACCAATCAGCCCCAGCATTTT.

J is TRBJ2-3 and V is TRBV27; D is unresolved. Trimming shortened V by 3 bases and J by 0 bases, and 4 bases separated the two germline ends. This CDR3 comprises 13 residues. CDR1 is MNHEY and CDR2 is SMNVEV in the germline V gene (reference sequence). CDR3 sequence: CASSFRSTDTQYF. In nucleotides, the CDR3 is TGTGCCAGCAGTTTTCGGAGCACAGATACGCAGTATTTT.

The rearrangement joins TRBV18 to TRBJ2-5, with TRBD1 matching 9 bases. Germline V gene data show CDR1 as KGHSH and CDR2 as LQKENI. The CDR3 runs to 16 residues. Losses at the gene ends were 2 bases for V and 0 bases for J; bases not matched to a gene: 4. CDR3 protein: CASSPRDRENQETQYF. In nucleotides, the CDR3 is TGTGCCAGCTCACCAAGGGACAGGGAAAACCAAGAGACCCAGTACTTC. Using reference TRBV18 and TRBJ2-5 for the parts outside the CDR3, the full variable domain is NAGVMQNPRHLVRRRGQEARLRCSPMKGHSHVYWYRQLPEEGLKFMVYLQKENIIDESGMPKERFSAEFPKEGPSILRIQQVVRGDSAAYFCASSPRDRENQETQYFGPGTRLLVL.